This T cell receptor (beta chain) was identified in a study of T-cell memory formation after mild COVID-19 (dated by TCRdb to about 2021). Regarding the research as a whole: TCR sequence clusters from the two donors were found to be largely donor specific. In two donors, T-cell clones that expanded and contracted after mild COVID-19 were tracked by sequencing TCRalpha and TCRbeta repertoires over time. Two young, previously healthy adult volunteers, one female and one male, were included in the cohort.

Ficoll-Paque density gradient centrifugation was used to isolate PBMCs. In regard to this clonotype: What antigen it recognizes has not been identified. No clone much larger than this one lies a single base away; base qualities are absent.

Study-wide conclusions, independent of this receptor: Contracting CD4+ clones were located mainly in the CM and EM memory subsets, whereas CD8+ clones were found to be enriched in EMRA. The study covered only a couple of mild cases, and larger cohorts including severe cases with pre-infection samples were considered necessary. The second-wave clones that peaked on day 37 were not confirmed to be SARS-CoV-2 specific. Clones that contracted from day 15 to 85 showed balanced CD4/CD8 phenotypes, whereas a second wave of clones that expanded from day 15 to 37 leaned towards CD4+. Some responding clones were detected in pre-infection memory, which suggested that pre-existing cross-reactive memory T cells had joined the SARS-CoV-2 response.

Looking up the germline V gene yields CDR1 KGHSH and CDR2 LQKENI. Inclusive of the bounding cysteine and phenylalanine, the CDR3 is 13 residues long. The only DNA kept is the CDR3, 39 bases in frame from the first base. V is pared back by 0 bases and J by 3 bases, with 5 bases lying between the germline termini. Sequencing used an Illumina NovaSeq 6000. Using 5'RACE with constant-segment primers, TCRalpha and TCRbeta cDNA libraries were constructed, with sample barcodes and unique molecular identifiers added in the process. Trizol reagent was used to extract RNA from every sample. Libraries were amplified in two PCR steps, with a second sample barcode and Illumina TruSeq adapters added in the second step. Sequencing of the libraries was done on an Illumina NovaSeq, producing 2 x 150 bp paired-end reads. In the paper's pipeline: With migec v1.2.7, reads were demultiplexed and then collapsed into UMI-guided consensus sequences. With mixcr v2.1.11, UMI consensuses were aligned to TRA and TRB V and J templates and assembled into clonotypes. Clonotypes were classified as expanded or contracted when called significant by both edgeR and NoisET, with noise models trained on biological replicates. For edgeR calls, the cutoffs were a false discovery rate-adjusted p below 0.01 and a log2 fold-change threshold of 1. As an exploratory analysis of dynamics, PCA with hierarchical clustering was applied to max-normalized trajectories of the 1000 most abundant clonotypes. The CD4 or CD8 phenotype of responding clones was assigned using the separately sequenced CD4+ and CD8+ repertoires. Clones were called with MiXCR by TCRdb after fastp trimmed the public reads at Q25, and only in-frame beta chains were retained. For every CDR3 protein sequence, its rows merge into one entry that carries the most common genes and DNA. The V and J calls and clone size are TCRdb's, not the authors'. Across this sample there are some 210,000 distinct CDR3 sequences, with around 17% seen only once. Roughly 2.4% of the sample goes to the ten largest clones.

Sequencing used PBMCs or a T cell subset sorted from them (not recorded which). The TCR was taken from an adult woman who had mild COVID-19 (a few samples of this study predate the infection). The sample titles of this study are shuffled in the database, so cell type and time point are left out; the donor was told from shared clones. The chain couples TRBV18 to TRBJ1-2; the D gene identity is not certain. The CDR3 region reads CASSPPGYYGYTF. The nucleotides are TGTGCCAGCTCACCACCCGGGTACTATGGCTACACCTTC.